The source of this TCR beta chain is a study of blood T cell repertoires in COVID-19. Study details: Acute-phase and convalescent COVID-19 samples originated in the United States, Italy and Spain.

The cohort comprised adults aged about 18 to 100 years residing in 20 to 30 US areas. Clinical history as reported by participants underpinned cohort assignment. The data were produced by immunoSEQ multiplex PCR, yet TCRdb's version contains in-frame clones alone and is incomplete. The sample comprises approximately 310,000 clones, 89% of which are singletons, and approximately 4.7% rests with the top ten. Germline loops: CDR1 SGDLS, CDR2 YYNGEE. The V end lost 7 bases, the J end lost 6 bases, and 19 bases lay between the germline ends. This CDR3 has 15 residues. The sample was PBMCs or T cells enriched from blood (not recorded which). The TCR was taken from a man aged 55 to 70 who had recovered from COVID-19. This sequence joins TRBV9 and TRBJ2-2, with a weak D call TRBD1 (6 bases). The CDR3 DNA follows: TGTGCCAGCCGGCTAGGGGGAACCCATTCCGGGGAGCTGTTTTTT. Translated, it gives CASRLGGTHSGELFF.